This T cell receptor (beta chain) is from a study of molecular identifiers for immune sequencing clone quantification. Study as a whole: RNA, taken in replicates from around 20,000 or 100,000 naive CD8 cells, was split five ways, with four sequenced.

Previously reported methods and listed TCR primers produced the bulk TCR libraries. MiXCR, run by TCRdb on the PCR reads, gives a single entry per CDR3 protein. The data show about 500,000 distinct CDR3 sequences, around 23% seen once. This clonotype came up a few times. The antigen is undetermined. Study-wide results and limits: Among effectors, clones above 20 RNA copies held over 97% of molecules; among naive cells, under 1%.

Per germline, CDR1 DFQATT and CDR2 SNEGSKA (reference sequence). This CDR3 contains 16 residues. Trimming cost V 8 bases and J 3 bases; bases outside gene matches: 14. The chain combines TRBV20-1 with TRBJ2-7, with 12 bases aligning to TRBD2. The material sequenced was naive CD8+ T cells from blood, with Jurkat cell RNA spiked in. Documented subset: FACS-sorted CD8+CD4-CCR7+CD45RA+ naive T cells. This receptor was obtained from a human donor in good health. Some libraries in this study had Jurkat cell RNA spiked in. The chain's CDR3 is CSPEGGGLAGHYEQYF. The CDR3 region has the DNA TGCAGTCCTGAGGGGGGAGGACTAGCGGGGCACTACGAGCAGTACTTC.